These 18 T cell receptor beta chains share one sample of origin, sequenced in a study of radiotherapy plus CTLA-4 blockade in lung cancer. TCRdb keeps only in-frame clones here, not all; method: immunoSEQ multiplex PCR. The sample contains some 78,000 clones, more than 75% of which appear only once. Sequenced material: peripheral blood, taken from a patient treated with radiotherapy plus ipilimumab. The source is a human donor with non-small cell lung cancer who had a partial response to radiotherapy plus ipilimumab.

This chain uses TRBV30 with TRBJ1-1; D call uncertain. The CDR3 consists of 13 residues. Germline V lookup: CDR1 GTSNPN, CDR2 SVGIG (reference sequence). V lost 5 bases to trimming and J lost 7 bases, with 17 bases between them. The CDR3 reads CAWVLRGGREAFF. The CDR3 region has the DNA TGTGCCTGGGTCCTACGGGGAGGGCGTGAAGCTTTCTTT.

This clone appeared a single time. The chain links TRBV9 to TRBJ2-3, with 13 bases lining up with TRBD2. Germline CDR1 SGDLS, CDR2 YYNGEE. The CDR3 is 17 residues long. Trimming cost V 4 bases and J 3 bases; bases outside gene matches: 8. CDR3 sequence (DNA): TGTGCCAGCAGCTCCGGACTAGCGGGAGAAGGAACAGATACGCAGTATTTT. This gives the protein CASSSGLAGEGTDTQYF.

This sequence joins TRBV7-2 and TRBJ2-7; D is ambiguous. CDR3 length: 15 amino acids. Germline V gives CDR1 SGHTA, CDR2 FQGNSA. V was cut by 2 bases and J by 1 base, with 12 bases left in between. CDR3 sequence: CASSLRHWRSYEQYF. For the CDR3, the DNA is TGTGCCAGCAGCTTACGCCACTGGCGGTCCTACGAGCAGTACTTC.

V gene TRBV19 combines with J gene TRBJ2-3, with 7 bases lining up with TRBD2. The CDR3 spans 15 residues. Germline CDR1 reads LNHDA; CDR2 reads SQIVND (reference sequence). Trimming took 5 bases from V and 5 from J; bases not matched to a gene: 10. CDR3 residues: CASSLAGRRLDTQYF. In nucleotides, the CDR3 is TGTGCCAGTAGTCTGGCCGGGAGGCGGCTAGATACGCAGTATTTT. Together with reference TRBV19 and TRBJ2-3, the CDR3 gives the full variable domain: DGGITQSPKYLFRKEGQNVTLSCEQNLNHDAMYWYRQDPGQGLRLIYYSQIVNDFQKGDIAEGYSVSREKKESFPLTVTSAQKNPTAFYLCASSLAGRRLDTQYFGPGTRLTVL.

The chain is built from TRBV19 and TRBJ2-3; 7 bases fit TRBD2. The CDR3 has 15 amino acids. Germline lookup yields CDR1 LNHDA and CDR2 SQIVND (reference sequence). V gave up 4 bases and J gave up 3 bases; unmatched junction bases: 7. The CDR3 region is CASSTAGVSTDTQYF. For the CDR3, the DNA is TGTGCCAGTAGTACCGCGGGGGTATCTACAGATACGCAGTATTTT.

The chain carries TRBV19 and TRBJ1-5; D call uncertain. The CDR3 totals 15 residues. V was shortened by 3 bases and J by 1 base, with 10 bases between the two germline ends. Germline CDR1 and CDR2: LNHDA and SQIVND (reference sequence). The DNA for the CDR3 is TGTGCCAGTAGTATTCGGCAGGCAAGCAATCAGCCCCAGCATTTT. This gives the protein CASSIRQASNQPQHF.

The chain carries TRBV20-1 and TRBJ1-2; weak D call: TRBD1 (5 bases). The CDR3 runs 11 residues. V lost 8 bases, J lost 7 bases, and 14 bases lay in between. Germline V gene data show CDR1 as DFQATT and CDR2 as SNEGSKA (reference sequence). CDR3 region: CSPTPQGGYTF. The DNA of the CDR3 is TGCAGTCCAACCCCGCAGGGTGGCTACACCTTC.

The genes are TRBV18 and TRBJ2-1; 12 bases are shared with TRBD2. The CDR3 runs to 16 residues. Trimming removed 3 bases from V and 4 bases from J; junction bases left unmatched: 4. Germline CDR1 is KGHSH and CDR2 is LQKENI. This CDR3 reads CASSPRTSGVYNEQFF. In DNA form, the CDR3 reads TGTGCCAGCTCACCCAGGACTAGCGGGGTTTACAATGAGCAGTTCTTC.

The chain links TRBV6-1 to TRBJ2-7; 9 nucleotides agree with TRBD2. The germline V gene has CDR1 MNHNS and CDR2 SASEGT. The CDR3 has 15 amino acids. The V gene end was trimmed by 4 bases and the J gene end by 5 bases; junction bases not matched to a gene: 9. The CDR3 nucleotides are TGTGCCAGCAGTGGGGGACTAGCTTCTTCCAACGAGCAGTACTTC. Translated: CASSGGLASSNEQYF.

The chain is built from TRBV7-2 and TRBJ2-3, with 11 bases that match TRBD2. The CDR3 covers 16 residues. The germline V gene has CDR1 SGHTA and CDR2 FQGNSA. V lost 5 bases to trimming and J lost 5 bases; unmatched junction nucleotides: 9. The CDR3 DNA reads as TGTGCCAGCAGCCCGACTAGCGGGAAGGGTGAAGATACGCAGTATTTT. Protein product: CASSPTSGKGEDTQYF.

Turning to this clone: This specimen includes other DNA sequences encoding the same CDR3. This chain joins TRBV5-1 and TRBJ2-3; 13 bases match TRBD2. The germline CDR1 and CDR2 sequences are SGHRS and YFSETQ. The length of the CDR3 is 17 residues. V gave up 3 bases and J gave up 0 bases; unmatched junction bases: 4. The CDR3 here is CASSSGLAGPSTDTQYF. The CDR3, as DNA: TGCGCCAGCAGCTCGGGACTAGCGGGACCTAGCACAGATACGCAGTATTTT. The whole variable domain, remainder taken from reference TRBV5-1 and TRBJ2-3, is KAGVTQTPRYLIKTRGQQVTLSCSPISGHRSVSWYQQTPGQGLQFLFEYFSETQRNKGNFPGRFSGRQFSNSRSEMNVSTLELGDSALYLCASSSGLAGPSTDTQYFGPGTRLTVL.

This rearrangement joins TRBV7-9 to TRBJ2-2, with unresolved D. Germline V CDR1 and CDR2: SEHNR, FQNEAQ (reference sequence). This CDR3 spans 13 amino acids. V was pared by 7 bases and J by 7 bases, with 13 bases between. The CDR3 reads CASTLEVGGELFF. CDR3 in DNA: TGTGCCAGCACCCTCGAGGTGGGCGGGGAGCTGTTTTTT.

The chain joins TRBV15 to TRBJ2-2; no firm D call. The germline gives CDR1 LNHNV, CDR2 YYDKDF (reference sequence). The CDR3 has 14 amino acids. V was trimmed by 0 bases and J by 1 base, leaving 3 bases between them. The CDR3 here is CATSRDRNTGELFF. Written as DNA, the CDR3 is TGTGCCACCAGCAGAGACCGGAACACCGGGGAGCTGTTTTTT. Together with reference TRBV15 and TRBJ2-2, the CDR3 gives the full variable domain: DAMVIQNPRYQVTQFGKPVTLSCSQTLNHNVMYWYQQKSSQAPKLLFHYYDKDFNNEADTPDNFQSRRPNTSFCFLDIRSPGLGDTAMYLCATSRDRNTGELFFGEGSRLTVL.

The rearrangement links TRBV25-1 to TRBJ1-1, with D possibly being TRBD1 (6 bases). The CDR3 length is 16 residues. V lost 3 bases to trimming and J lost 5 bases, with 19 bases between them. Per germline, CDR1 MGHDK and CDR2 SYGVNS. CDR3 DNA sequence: TGTGCCAGCAGTGAGACCAAACGGGGGGGGCGGACTGAAGCTTTCTTT. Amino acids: CASSETKRGGRTEAFF.

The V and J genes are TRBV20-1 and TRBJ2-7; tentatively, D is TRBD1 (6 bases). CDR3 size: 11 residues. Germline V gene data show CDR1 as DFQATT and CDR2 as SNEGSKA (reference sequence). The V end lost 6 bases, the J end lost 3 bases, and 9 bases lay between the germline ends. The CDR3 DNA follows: TGCAGTGCAAAACAGGGCTACGAGCAGTACGTC. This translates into CSAKQGYEQYV.

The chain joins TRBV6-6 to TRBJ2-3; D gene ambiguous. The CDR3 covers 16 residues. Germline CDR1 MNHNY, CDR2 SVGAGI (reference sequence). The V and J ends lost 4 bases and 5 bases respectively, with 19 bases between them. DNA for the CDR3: TGTGCCAGCAGTTCACCCGGAGACCCCTCCGTAGATACGCAGTATTTT. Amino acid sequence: CASSSPGDPSVDTQYF.

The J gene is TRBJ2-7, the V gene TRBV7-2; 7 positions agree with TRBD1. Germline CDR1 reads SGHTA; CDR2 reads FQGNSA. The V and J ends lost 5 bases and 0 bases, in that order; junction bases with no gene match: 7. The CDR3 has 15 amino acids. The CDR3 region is CASSPRAGGSYEQYV. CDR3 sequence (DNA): TGTGCCAGCAGCCCCCGGGCAGGGGGCTCCTACGAGCAGTACGTC.

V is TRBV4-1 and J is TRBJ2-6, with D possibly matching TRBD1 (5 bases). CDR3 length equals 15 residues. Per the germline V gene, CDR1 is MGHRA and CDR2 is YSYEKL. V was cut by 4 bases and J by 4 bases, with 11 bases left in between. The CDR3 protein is CASSPPGSGANVLTF. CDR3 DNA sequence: TGCGCCAGCAGCCCGCCAGGGTCCGGGGCCAACGTCCTGACTTTC.